The 27 T cell receptor beta chains listed next were all sequenced from one sample in a study of T-cell memory formation after mild COVID-19. MiXCR, applied by TCRdb to the 5' RACE reads, yields one record per CDR3 protein. Here the sample spans 400,000 to 500,000 distinct CDR3 sequences, around 20% being singletons. Material: PBMCs or a T cell subset sorted from them (not recorded which). The receptors were sampled from an adult woman who had mild COVID-19 (a few samples of this study predate the infection). Cell type and time point are not known.

This sequence joins TRBV27 and TRBJ2-5, with TRBD2 matching 8 bases. The trim removed 7 bases at V and 5 bases at J, leaving 15 bases unmatched. The CDR3 covers 16 residues. The germline V gene has CDR1 MNHEY and CDR2 SMNVEV (reference sequence). This chain's CDR3 is CASNPMGSGVRETQYF. The DNA for the CDR3 is TGTGCCAGCAACCCGATGGGTAGCGGGGTGCGGGAGACCCAGTACTTC.

This clonotype was counted a few times. This chain connects TRBV4-1 to TRBJ1-1; TRBD1 aligns across 10 bases. Per germline, CDR1 MGHRA and CDR2 YSYEKL. V lost 3 bases and J lost 7; bases outside the gene matches: 8. The CDR3 totals 15 residues. The CDR3 DNA reads as TGCGCCAGCAGCCAGACTTCCGGGACAGGGGATGAAGCTTTCTTT. This sequence encodes CASSQTSGTGDEAFF.

This clonotype was detected a few times. The V gene is TRBV6-2 or TRBV6-3, the J gene TRBJ2-7, with D possibly matching TRBD1 (6 bases). Per germline, CDR1 MNHEY and CDR2 SVGEGT. With 2 bases removed from V and 1 base from J, the gap between germline ends came to 9 bases. The CDR3 contains 14 residues. CDR3 loop: CASSYGDRSYEQYF. The CDR3 DNA reads as TGTGCCAGCAGTTACGGTGACAGGTCCTACGAGCAGTACTTC.

This sequence joins TRBV5-1 and TRBJ1-1; maybe TRBD1 (5 bases). The CDR3 length is 14 residues. Trimming pared 4 bases from V and 1 base from J, leaving 11 bases between. The germline gives CDR1 SGHRS, CDR2 YFSETQ. The CDR3 here is CASSARDGNTEAFF. CDR3 nucleotide sequence: TGCGCCAGCAGCGCTAGGGACGGGAACACTGAAGCTTTCTTT.

This clonotype occurred a few times. The V call is TRBV6-2 or TRBV6-3, the J call TRBJ2-2; no clear D gene. The germline V gene encodes CDR1 MNHEY and CDR2 SVGEGT. The CDR3 loop spans 15 amino acids. Trimming left V 3 bases short and J 3 bases short, with 11 bases between. The DNA of the CDR3 is TGTGCCAGCAGTTATCTCCGGCAGTACACCGGGGAGCTGTTTTTT. Translating it yields CASSYLRQYTGELFF.

V usage is TRBV4-3 and J usage is TRBJ1-1, with 10 bases that match TRBD1. CDR3 length equals 16 residues. Germline V lookup: CDR1 LGHNA, CDR2 YSLEER. Trimming cost V 0 bases and J 6 bases; bases outside gene matches: 7. The CDR3 DNA sequence: TGCGCCAGCAGCCAAGAATTGGACAGGGGGACGTCTGAAGCTTTCTTT. Amino acids: CASSQELDRGTSEAFF.

This clonotype was seen a handful of times. The rearrangement joins TRBV2 to TRBJ2-2; no clear D. V was cut by 1 base and J by 5 bases, with 11 bases left in between. Germline V lookup: CDR1 SNHLY, CDR2 FYNNEI. The CDR3 sequence is 15 residues long. The CDR3 protein is CASSEGALPTGELFF. CDR3 bases: TGTGCCAGCAGTGAAGGGGCACTTCCTACCGGGGAGCTGTTTTTT.

The chain couples TRBV4-2 to TRBJ2-7, with D perhaps assigned TRBD1 or TRBD2 (6 bases each). The CDR3 has 16 amino acids. The V gene lost 1 base and the J gene lost 0 bases, with 13 bases spanning the gap. Germline lookup yields CDR1 LGHNA and CDR2 YNFKEQ. CDR3 region: CASSQVGGAASYEQYF. Written as DNA, the CDR3 is TGTGCCAGCAGCCAAGTGGGGGGCGCGGCCTCCTACGAGCAGTACTTC.

This clonotype came up a few times. The chain links TRBV20-1 to TRBJ2-3; 7 bases align to TRBD2. The CDR3 consists of 15 residues. V shed 3 bases, J shed 0 bases, and the junction held 6 bases outside the gene matches. In germline, CDR1 is DFQATT, CDR2 SNEGSKA (reference sequence). CDR3 sequence: CSARTTSRSTDTQYF. The CDR3 coding sequence is TGCAGTGCTAGGACGACTAGCCGCAGCACAGATACGCAGTATTTT.

V usage is TRBV9 and J usage is TRBJ2-1, with 7 bases aligning to TRBD2. V lost 3 bases, J lost 4 bases, and 7 bases stayed unmatched. This CDR3 has 15 amino acids. The germline gives CDR1 SGDLS, CDR2 YYNGEE. The CDR3 loop is CASSGGLGKYNEQFF. CDR3 nucleotides: TGTGCCAGCAGCGGTGGACTAGGGAAGTACAATGAGCAGTTCTTC.

This clonotype occurred many times. V gene TRBV24-1 combines with J gene TRBJ1-2; D uncertain. The CDR3 contains 12 residues. Germline CDR1 is KGHDR and CDR2 is SFDVKD. Trimming removed 6 bases from V and 3 bases from J, with 7 bases in between. This CDR3 is CATSSQDYGYTF. CDR3 DNA sequence: TGTGCCACCAGTAGCCAGGACTATGGCTACACCTTC.

This clonotype has more than one count but fewer than ten. The chain links TRBV25-1 to TRBJ2-1; the match to TRBD2 covers 8 bases. The V and J ends lost 3 bases and 5 bases, in that order; junction bases with no gene match: 6. The CDR3 has 15 amino acids. The germline V gene has CDR1 MGHDK and CDR2 SYGVNS. The CDR3 sequence: CASSDRTSQDNEQFF. The CDR3 nucleotides are TGTGCCAGCAGTGATAGGACTAGCCAGGACAATGAGCAGTTCTTC. Drawing the rest from reference TRBV25-1 and TRBJ2-1, the complete variable domain is EADIYQTPRYLVIGTGKKITLECSQTMGHDKMYWYQQDPGMELHLIHYSYGVNSTEKGDLSSESTVSRIRTEHFPLTLESARPSHTSQYLCASSDRTSQDNEQFFGPGTRLTVL.

The chain recombines TRBV20-1 with TRBJ2-7, with 9 bases that match TRBD2. V was clipped by 2 bases and J by 4 bases; unmatched bases: 9. CDR1 and CDR2 (germline): DFQATT, SNEGSKA (reference sequence). CDR3 size: 15 residues. The CDR3 loop reads CSARSPTAGGYEQYF. DNA for the CDR3: TGCAGTGCTAGATCCCCCACAGCGGGAGGTTACGAGCAGTACTTC.

This clonotype has only a few counts. V usage is TRBV4-2 and J usage is TRBJ1-1; D uncertain. The CDR3 covers 13 residues. Germline values: CDR1 LGHNA, CDR2 YNFKEQ. V was cut by 0 bases and J by 8 bases, with 10 bases left in between. The CDR3 DNA is TGTGCCAGCAGCCAAGATCCGAACTGGGAAGCTTTCTTT. Translation: CASSQDPNWEAFF.

In its sample, this clonotype was seen a few times. The chain couples TRBV10-3 to TRBJ2-2; 8 bases are shared with TRBD1. CDR3 length: 15 amino acids. Germline lookup yields CDR1 ENHRY and CDR2 SYGVKD. Unmatched junction bases numbered 4, after V lost 3 bases and J lost 4 bases. CDR3 nucleotide sequence: TGTGCCATCAGTGAACCGGGACAGGTCACCGGGGAGCTGTTTTTT. This translates into CAISEPGQVTGELFF.

J is TRBJ2-5 and V is TRBV9; D call uncertain. CDR1 SGDLS and CDR2 YYNGEE come from the germline V gene. The V and J ends lost 0 bases and 7 bases respectively, with 13 bases between them. The CDR3 runs to 14 residues. The CDR3, as DNA: TGTGCCAGCAGCGTAGCAAGCTTAGGAATGACCCAGTACTTC. This codes for CASSVASLGMTQYF.

V usage is TRBV5-1 and J usage is TRBJ1-1; 10 positions agree with TRBD1. Germline-derived CDR1 and CDR2 are SGHRS and YFSETQ. With 4 bases clipped from V and 0 bases from J, the junction kept 12 bases outside the gene matches. This CDR3 is 18 amino acids long. CDR3 loop: CASSDTDGQGGLNTEAFF. In DNA, the CDR3 is TGCGCCAGCAGCGACACCGACGGACAGGGGGGATTGAACACTGAAGCTTTCTTT.

CDR3 nucleotide sequence: TGTGCCAGCAGCTTGAGCCACAGAGGGGCTGAAGCTTTCTTT. Amino acids: CASSLSHRGAEAFF. This chain connects TRBV27 to TRBJ1-1; D might be TRBD1 (5 bases). The V gene lost 6 bases and the J gene lost 6 bases, with 17 bases spanning the gap. The CDR3 spans 14 residues. The germline V gene encodes CDR1 MNHEY and CDR2 SMNVEV (reference sequence).

The chain is built from TRBV7-2 and TRBJ2-7; TRBD1 matches at 9 bases. CDR3 length: 17 residues. Germline V gene sequence: CDR1 SGHTA, CDR2 FQGNSA. J gave up 5 bases and V 1 base, and 12 bases lay outside the gene matches. The CDR3 protein is CASSLGPTGQGGNEQYF. The CDR3 DNA is TGTGCCAGCAGCTTAGGACCGACGGGACAGGGAGGGAACGAGCAGTACTTC.

The chain is built from TRBV7-2 and TRBJ2-1; D is possibly TRBD1 (6 bases). This CDR3 region has 15 residues. CDR1 SGHTA and CDR2 FQGNSA come from the germline V gene. V dropped 5 bases and J dropped 9 bases, with 20 bases sitting between them. DNA of the CDR3: TGTGCCAGCAGCCCAACCGGGACAAAGATGGGTGAGCAGTTCTTC. This gives the protein CASSPTGTKMGEQFF.

V is TRBV7-9 and J is TRBJ2-7; no firm D call. This CDR3 spans 14 amino acids. Germline CDR1 is SEHNR and CDR2 is FQNEAQ (reference sequence). V lost 1 base, J lost 4 bases, and 11 bases lay in between. The CDR3 DNA reads as TGTGCCAGCAGCTTAGTGTCTGGGATGTACGAGCAGTACTTC. This encodes CASSLVSGMYEQYF. The complete variable domain, with remaining parts taken from reference TRBV7-9 and TRBJ2-7, reads DTGVSQNPRHKITKRGQNVTFRCDPISEHNRLYWYRQTLGQGPEFLTYFQNEAQLEKSRLLSDRFSAERPKGSFSTLEIQRTEQGDSAMYLCASSLVSGMYEQYFGPGTRLTVT.

In this sample, this clonotype turned up a few times. This chain uses TRBV6-6 with TRBJ2-3; TRBD2 matches at 8 bases. The CDR3 consists of 16 residues. Trimming at V came to 2 bases and at J to 5 bases, leaving 9 bases not matched to a gene. Germline CDR1 reads MNHNY; CDR2 reads SVGAGI (reference sequence). CDR3 sequence reads: CASSYPSTGGGDTQYF. The CDR3 region has the DNA TGTGCCAGCAGTTACCCATCCACCGGGGGGGGAGATACGCAGTATTTT.

This clonotype has only a few counts. This chain links TRBV7-9 with TRBJ1-4; TRBD1 matches at 7 bases. The germline V gene has CDR1 SEHNR and CDR2 FQNEAQ (reference sequence). V shed 6 bases and J 4 bases; nucleotides not matched to a gene: 5. This CDR3 region has 14 residues. The CDR3, as DNA: TGTGCCAGCAGTCCCCAGGGGGTTAATGAAAAACTGTTTTTT. Translated, it gives CASSPQGVNEKLFF. The full variable domain, its missing parts supplied by reference TRBV7-9 and TRBJ1-4, is DTGVSQNPRHKITKRGQNVTFRCDPISEHNRLYWYRQTLGQGPEFLTYFQNEAQLEKSRLLSDRFSAERPKGSFSTLEIQRTEQGDSAMYLCASSPQGVNEKLFFGSGTQLSVL.

This chain links TRBV4-1 with TRBJ1-4; 10 bases map to TRBD1. Trimming took 1 base from V and 7 from J; bases not matched to a gene: 3. Germline V lookup: CDR1 MGHRA, CDR2 YSYEKL. The CDR3 extends over 15 amino acids. The CDR3 DNA reads as TGCGCCAGCAGCCAAGCGGGGACAGGGGTTGAAAAACTGTTTTTT. Protein product: CASSQAGTGVEKLFF.

The sample holds a few counts of this clonotype. V usage is TRBV24-1 and J usage is TRBJ2-3, with 10 bases lining up with TRBD2. The V and J ends lost 5 bases and 3 bases, in that order; junction bases with no gene match: 4. The CDR3 length is 15 residues. Germline CDR1 KGHDR, CDR2 SFDVKD. DNA of the CDR3: TGTGCCACCAGTGCAGGTAGCGGGAGGACAGATACGCAGTATTTT. It specifies CATSAGSGRTDTQYF.

There are a few counts of this clonotype. A junction boundary mismatches the germline segment, possibly from a read error. CDR3 sequence: CASSSAGPQANF. CDR3 nucleotide sequence: TGTGCCAGCAGTTCCGCCGGGCCTCAGGCCAACTTC. The rearrangement joins TRBV12-3 or TRBV12-4 to TRBJ2-4; D not resolved. CDR3 size: 12 residues.

J is TRBJ2-3 and V is TRBV24-1; 11 bases align to TRBD1. The CDR3 sequence is 14 residues long. Germline CDR1 reads KGHDR; CDR2 reads SFDVKD. V was clipped by 7 bases and J by 8 bases; unmatched bases: 7. CDR3 protein: CATRGQGAGGTQYF. CDR3 in DNA: TGTGCCACCAGAGGACAGGGGGCGGGGGGTACGCAGTATTTT.